This T cell receptor beta chain was sequenced during a study of CD8 T cells in ankylosing spondylitis (dated by TCRdb to 2016 to 2017). The study in broad terms: To find TCR variants linked to disease, the study profiled T cell receptor beta repertoires in ankylosing spondylitis patients and healthy donors. The full study cohort was made up of about 24 ankylosing spondylitis patients and roughly 100 healthy donors. Samples of peripheral blood were taken, and for ankylosing spondylitis patients, synovial fluid was collected as well.

Sequencing was performed on an Illumina HiSeq 2500. TCR beta libraries were prepared by quantitative 5'-RACE with molecular barcodes. As for the original processing: A new computational method, built on a probabilistic model of VDJ rearrangement, was used to identify disease-linked TCR variants. Using fastp trimming at Q25 and MiXCR clonotype assembly, TCRdb reanalyzed the public sequencing data and kept in-frame beta chains. Identical CDR3 proteins give one entry, which carries the most common genes and DNA. Clone size and V and J calls follow TCRdb, not the original study. Recorded for this sample are over 700,000 distinct CDR3 sequences; 15% to 20% of them occurred a single time. The top ten clones comprise 15% to 20% of the sample. A note on this clonotype: Its antigen remains unidentified. The sample holds no much larger clone one base away, and base qualities are not on file.

Via the germline V gene (reference sequence), CDR1 is DFQATT and CDR2 SNEGSKA. The CDR3, cysteine through phenylalanine, is 13 amino acids long. CDR3 DNA is the only sequence kept; it has 39 bases, read in frame from the first base. A distance of 12 bases separates the germline ends of V and J, which lose 3 bases and 4 bases respectively. Study-wide conclusions, independent of this receptor: A TCR beta motif of several highly homologous amino acid variants appeared characteristic of blood from ankylosing spondylitis patients. Some TCR beta motif variants had previously been reported in synovial fluid and blood of reactive arthritis patients, which suggested common disease-initiation mechanisms. The disease-linked clones were reported to be significantly enriched in matched synovial fluid samples from ankylosing spondylitis patients. The disease-linked clones showed a CD8+ phenotype and occurred at relatively low frequencies in peripheral blood.

The sequenced material came from blood, either unsorted or a sorted T cell fraction (not recorded which). The sequence came from a male donor with ankylosing spondylitis. The sequence links TRBV20-1 to TRBJ2-5; a tentative D call is TRBD1 (6 bases match). The CDR3 has the sequence CSASSGVPETQYF. The DNA sequence is given as TGCAGTGCTAGTTCAGGGGTCCCAGAGACCCAGTACTTC.